One and the same sample provided the 11 T cell receptor beta chains below, sequenced in a study of T cells after yellow fever vaccination. In TCRdb, the 5' RACE reads were re-called with MiXCR into one record per CDR3 protein. The data show a few hundred thousand distinct CDR3 sequences, around 6.8% seen once. The specimen was PBMCs, collected more than 40 days after the first yellow fever vaccination. These receptor sequences come from a man aged 18 to 29 who received the YFV17D yellow fever vaccine.

V gene TRBV7-2 combines with J gene TRBJ2-3, with 7 nucleotides matching TRBD2. Germline loops: CDR1 SGHTA, CDR2 FQGNSA. The length of the CDR3 is 16 residues. The junction had 8 bases not matched to a gene; V was cut back by 3 bases and J by 2 bases. The CDR3 nucleotides are TGTGCCAGCAGCTTCGCAGCGGGGAGCTACACAGATACGCAGTATTTT. It codes for CASSFAAGSYTDTQYF.

The chain employs TRBV20-1 and TRBJ2-6, with D tentatively TRBD1 (6 bases). CDR1 DFQATT and CDR2 SNEGSKA come from the germline V gene (reference sequence). Deletions cut 6 bases from V and 4 bases from J, with 16 bases between. CDR3 length equals 15 residues. Written as DNA, the CDR3 is TGCAGTGCACAACCTACAGGGAGAGGGGCCAACGTCCTGACTTTC. Amino acid sequence: CSAQPTGRGANVLTF.

The rearrangement uses TRBV11-3 and TRBJ2-7; D might be TRBD1 (6 bases). Germline values: CDR1 SGHNT, CDR2 YENEEA. The CDR3 length is 13 residues. V shed 1 base and J shed 6 bases, with 10 bases lying between them. This chain's CDR3 is CASSLATGREQYF. In nucleotides, the CDR3 is TGTGCCAGCAGCTTAGCCACAGGGCGCGAGCAGTACTTC.

V usage is TRBV12-3 or TRBV12-4 and J usage is TRBJ2-3; TRBD1 aligns across 10 bases. V was clipped by 3 bases and J by 3 bases; unmatched bases: 6. The CDR3 has 16 residues. This CDR3 reads CASSFGQGGGTDTQYF. CDR3 nucleotides: TGTGCCAGCAGTTTCGGACAGGGGGGCGGAACAGATACGCAGTATTTT.

This clonotype showed up just a few times. The rearrangement links TRBV9 to TRBJ2-1; 8 positions agree with TRBD1. The CDR3 extends over 16 amino acids. The V gene's germline CDR1 is SGDLS and CDR2 YYNGEE. The junction had 10 bases not matched to a gene; V was cut back by 1 base and J by 7 bases. The CDR3 DNA follows: TGTGCCAGCAGCGTAAATCCGGACAGGGAAGGAAATGAGCAGTTCTTC. Its translation is CASSVNPDREGNEQFF.

This clonotype was seen more than once but under ten times. This chain links TRBV29-1 with TRBJ2-5; a weak D match, TRBD1 (6 bases). The germline V and J ends were trimmed by 8 bases and 4 bases, with 14 bases remaining between them. The CDR3 consists of 12 residues. Germline loops: CDR1 SQVTM, CDR2 ANQGSEA. The CDR3, as DNA: TGCAGCTCTGGGGGCAGGAGAGAGACCCAGTACTTC. Encoded protein: CSSGGRRETQYF. The full variable domain, rest sourced from reference TRBV29-1 and TRBJ2-5, is SAVISQKPSRDICQRGTSLTIQCQVDSQVTMMFWYRQQPGQSLTLIATANQGSEATYESGFVIDKFPISRPNLTFSTLTVSNMSPEDSSIYLCSSGGRRETQYFGPGTRLLVL.

V is TRBV5-5 and J is TRBJ2-2; the match to TRBD2 covers 9 bases. V gave up 4 bases and J gave up 6 bases; unmatched junction bases: 10. The germline V gene has CDR1 SGHKS and CDR2 YYEKEE (reference sequence). The CDR3 covers 16 residues. CDR3: CASSLGLAVIPGELFF. The CDR3 DNA reads as TGTGCCAGCAGCCTGGGACTAGCAGTTATCCCCGGGGAGCTGTTTTTT.

This clonotype was recorded many times. This sequence joins TRBV4-2 and TRBJ2-3; no clear D. This CDR3 is 14 amino acids long. Germline V gives CDR1 LGHNA, CDR2 YNFKEQ. V lost 0 bases to trimming and J lost 4 bases, with 8 bases between them. In DNA form, the CDR3 reads TGTGCCAGCAGCCAAGATTGGCTTTCAGATACGCAGTATTTT. It is translated as CASSQDWLSDTQYF.

The rearrangement joins TRBV7-8 to TRBJ2-3; 7 bases map to TRBD2. CDR1 is SGHVS and CDR2 is FQNEAQ in the germline V gene. This CDR3 has 14 amino acids. The trim removed 2 bases at V and 6 bases at J, leaving 5 bases unmatched. The CDR3 region is CASSLTRGGDTQYF. In nucleotides, the CDR3 is TGTGCCAGCAGCTTAACGAGGGGAGGGGATACGCAGTATTTT.

In this sample, this clonotype turned up many times. The genes are TRBV27 and TRBJ2-7; TRBD1 agrees at 9 bases. The CDR3 runs 15 residues. V shed 3 bases and J 3 bases; nucleotides not matched to a gene: 6. The germline V gene encodes CDR1 MNHEY and CDR2 SMNVEV (reference sequence). CDR3 sequence reads: CASSLNPTGGYEQYF. In DNA, the CDR3 is TGTGCCAGCAGTTTGAATCCGACAGGGGGCTACGAGCAGTACTTC.

The V gene is TRBV7-9, the J gene TRBJ1-5, with a possible D match to TRBD1 (5 bases). The V and J ends lost 5 bases and 7 bases respectively, with 18 bases between them. This CDR3 is built from 15 residues. Germline V gives CDR1 SEHNR, CDR2 FQNEAQ (reference sequence). The CDR3: CASSRGAGGYQPQHF. CDR3 DNA sequence: TGTGCCAGCAGCCGAGGGGCCGGGGGGTACCAGCCCCAGCATTTT.